Shown below are 18 T cell receptor beta chains from a single sample sequenced in a study of cytomegalovirus exposure and HLA in healthy donors. The assay was immunoSEQ multiplex PCR, and TCRdb's table has in-frame clones only and misses some. Of roughly 150,000 clones listed, 65% to 90% were seen once; the top ten hold approximately 2%. Sequencing was performed on PBMCs. Source of these receptors: a woman younger than 35 in good health and CMV-seronegative.

The J gene is TRBJ1-2, the V gene TRBV7-8, with 9 positions matching TRBD1. The CDR3 consists of 16 residues. V lost 4 bases to trimming and J lost 4 bases; unmatched junction nucleotides: 10. Per the germline V gene, CDR1 is SGHVS and CDR2 is FQNEAQ. The CDR3 here is CASSSRVPGQGYGYTF. The CDR3 DNA reads TGTGCCAGCAGCTCTAGGGTACCGGGACAGGGCTATGGCTACACCTTC.

The rearrangement uses TRBV30 and TRBJ2-3; D might be TRBD2 (6 bases). CDR3 length: 18 residues. Germline V gene sequence: CDR1 GTSNPN, CDR2 SVGIG (reference sequence). Trimming left V 1 base short and J 5 bases short, with 25 bases between. CDR3 protein: CAWSGQKGLGVGGDTQYF. CDR3 nucleotides: TGTGCCTGGAGTGGACAGAAGGGCCTTGGAGTGGGGGGAGATACGCAGTATTTT. Full variable domain (rest looked up from reference TRBV30 and TRBJ2-3): SQTIHQWPATLVQPVGSPLSLECTVEGTSNPNLYWYRQAAGRGLQLLFYSVGIGQISSEVPQNLSASRPQDRQFILSSKKLLLSDSGFYLCAWSGQKGLGVGGDTQYFGPGTRLTVL.

The rearrangement joins TRBV9 to TRBJ2-5, with no clear D. The V gene's germline CDR1 is SGDLS and CDR2 YYNGEE. V was clipped by 0 bases and J by 1 base, with 10 bases between them. The CDR3 totals 15 residues. In DNA form, the CDR3 reads TGTGCCAGCAGCGTAGCCGGGTTAATCCAAGAGACCCAGTACTTC. It specifies CASSVAGLIQETQYF. Complete variable domain (other parts from reference TRBV9 and TRBJ2-5): DSGVTQTPKHLITATGQRVTLRCSPRSGDLSVYWYQQSLDQGLQFLIQYYNGEERAKGNILERFSAQQFPDLHSELNLSSLELGDSALYFCASSVAGLIQETQYFGPGTRLLVL.

V usage is TRBV30 and J usage is TRBJ2-3; 7 nucleotides line up with TRBD1. V trimming: 8 bases; J trimming: 1 base; junction bases outside the gene matches: 12. CDR3 length equals 15 residues. Germline V gene sequence: CDR1 GTSNPN, CDR2 SVGIG (reference sequence). The CDR3: CARDDRERGTDTQYF. CDR3 DNA sequence: TGTGCCCGGGATGACAGGGAAAGAGGCACAGATACGCAGTATTTT.

This clone appeared a few times. The J gene is TRBJ2-1, the V gene TRBV12-5, with a weak D call TRBD2 (6 bases). The germline gives CDR1 LGHNT, CDR2 FRNRAP. V lost 6 bases and J lost 8, with 14 bases in between. The CDR3 is made up of 13 amino acids. DNA of the CDR3: TGTGCTAGTGGCGGGACTCCCCTTTATGAGCAGTTCTTC. This translates into CASGGTPLYEQFF.

The DNA for the CDR3 is TGTGCCAGCAGCCCCTCCCACAGGGACGAGCAGTACTTC. It translates to CASSPSHRDEQYF. This chain uses TRBV7-8 with TRBJ2-7; a weak D match, TRBD1 (6 bases). Trimming shortened V by 5 bases and J by 5 bases, and 13 bases separated the two germline ends. This CDR3 spans 13 amino acids. Germline lookup yields CDR1 SGHVS and CDR2 FQNEAQ. The complete variable domain, with remaining parts taken from reference TRBV7-8 and TRBJ2-7, reads GAGVSQSPRYKVAKRGQDVALRCDPISGHVSLFWYQQALGQGPEFLTYFQNEAQLDKSGLPSDRFFAERPEGSVSTLKIQRTQQEDSAVYLCASSPSHRDEQYFGPGTRLTVT.

The V call is TRBV7-2, the J call TRBJ2-7; 12 bases agree with TRBD2. Germline CDR1 reads SGHTA; CDR2 reads FQGNSA. The CDR3 is 14 residues long. V was clipped by 1 base and J by 7 bases; unmatched bases: 2. The CDR3 DNA follows: TGTGCCAGCAGCTTAGGGACTAGCGGGGTTGAGCAGTACTTC. It specifies CASSLGTSGVEQYF. Based on the CDR3 plus reference TRBV7-2 and TRBJ2-7, the full variable domain is GAGVSQSPSNKVTEKGKDVELRCDPISGHTALYWYRQSLGQGLEFLIYFQGNSAPDKSGLPSDRFSAERTGGSVSTLTIQRTQQEDSAVYLCASSLGTSGVEQYFGPGTRLTVT.

This chain connects TRBV27 to TRBJ1-1, with D uncertain. This CDR3 contains 13 residues. Per germline, CDR1 MNHEY and CDR2 SMNVEV (reference sequence). V lost 6 bases, J lost 5 bases, and 13 bases lay in between. The CDR3 sequence is CASSFPGRTEAFF. The CDR3 nucleotides are TGTGCCAGCAGCTTCCCCGGGAGGACTGAAGCTTTCTTT.

The genes are TRBV6-4 and TRBJ2-1; the match to TRBD2 covers 9 bases. Germline CDR1 is MRHNA and CDR2 is SNTAGT. The CDR3 consists of 15 residues. Unmatched junction bases numbered 9, after V lost 3 bases and J lost 9 bases. CDR3 loop: CASSEFAGGPTEQFF. The DNA of the CDR3 is TGTGCCAGCAGTGAGTTTGCGGGAGGGCCGACTGAGCAGTTCTTC.

DNA for the CDR3: TGTGCCAGCAGCGGGACAGGTGGCAATCAGCCCCAGCATTTT. Translated: CASSGTGGNQPQHF. V gene TRBV27 combines with J gene TRBJ1-5, with 8 bases aligning to TRBD1. CDR3 length equals 14 residues. Trimming at V came to 6 bases and at J to 2 bases, leaving 3 bases not matched to a gene. Germline V gene lookup returns CDR1 MNHEY and CDR2 SMNVEV (reference sequence).

The chain uses TRBV19 and TRBJ1-5, with 9 bases aligning to TRBD1. The CDR3 totals 17 residues. Trimming removed 6 bases from V and 2 bases from J; junction bases left unmatched: 11. Germline V gene data show CDR1 as LNHDA and CDR2 as SQIVND (reference sequence). DNA for the CDR3: TGTGCCAGTAGCCCCGGGACAGGGATGGTCGGCAATCAGCCCCAGCATTTT. Its protein is CASSPGTGMVGNQPQHF.

The chain recombines TRBV5-4 with TRBJ1-2; no definite D call. The ends were cut back, 2 bases at V and 6 bases at J, with 5 bases in the middle. The CDR3 extends over 11 amino acids. Germline lookup yields CDR1 SGHNT and CDR2 YYREEE (reference sequence). The CDR3 reads CASSFIDGYTF. The CDR3 bases are TGTGCCAGCAGCTTTATTGATGGCTACACCTTC.

The chain uses TRBV19 and TRBJ2-2, with TRBD1 matching over 9 bases. This CDR3 comprises 15 residues. Germline assignment: CDR1 LNHDA and CDR2 SQIVND (reference sequence). V trimming: 5 bases; J trimming: 8 bases; junction bases outside the gene matches: 9. DNA for the CDR3: TGTGCCAGTAGTCCGGGACAGGGACCCCTAGGGGAGCTGTTTTTT. This gives the protein CASSPGQGPLGELFF. The full variable domain, with the rest looked up from reference TRBV19 and TRBJ2-2, is DGGITQSPKYLFRKEGQNVTLSCEQNLNHDAMYWYRQDPGQGLRLIYYSQIVNDFQKGDIAEGYSVSREKKESFPLTVTSAQKNPTAFYLCASSPGQGPLGELFFGEGSRLTVL.

V and J are TRBV7-9 and TRBJ2-1, with TRBD2 matching over 9 bases. This CDR3 is 15 amino acids long. V gave up 5 bases and J gave up 5 bases; unmatched junction bases: 7. Germline CDR1 reads SEHNR; CDR2 reads FQNEAQ (reference sequence). DNA of the CDR3: TGTGCCAGCAGCGTTGACGAGCGGGGGGACAATGAGCAGTTCTTC. It specifies CASSVDERGDNEQFF.

The V and J genes are TRBV6-1 and TRBJ1-4, with D maybe TRBD1 (6 bases). This CDR3 contains 14 residues. V dropped 4 bases and J dropped 8 bases, with 14 bases sitting between them. CDR1 and CDR2 (germline): MNHNS, SASEGT. CDR3 amino acids: CASSGSGVGEKLFF. The CDR3, as DNA: TGTGCCAGCAGTGGATCAGGGGTGGGGGAAAAACTGTTTTTT.

The CDR3 sequence: CASSYQWASPHDEQFF. Here the CDR3 DNA reads TGTGCCAGCAGTTACCAATGGGCTAGCCCCCACGATGAGCAGTTCTTC. The chain combines TRBV6-5 with TRBJ2-1, with D perhaps matching TRBD2 (5 bases). Germline CDR1 reads MNHEY; CDR2 reads SVGAGI. V gave up 2 bases and J gave up 8 bases, with 19 bases separating them. This CDR3 has 16 amino acids.

The V gene is TRBV7-6, the J gene TRBJ2-1, with TRBD1 identical over 8 bases. This CDR3 is built from 15 residues. The germline V gene encodes CDR1 SGHVS and CDR2 FNYEAQ. After removal of 3 bases from V and 15 bases from J, the junction contained 16 bases not matched to a gene. The CDR3 loop is CASSFAPDRASVWFF. In nucleotides, the CDR3 is TGTGCCAGCAGCTTCGCCCCGGACAGGGCTTCGGTGTGGTTCTTC. Looking up the rest from reference TRBV7-6 and TRBJ2-1 gives the full variable domain: GAGVSQSPRYKVTKRGQDVALRCDPISGHVSLYWYRQALGQGPEFLTYFNYEAQQDKSGLPNDRFSAERPEGSISTLTIQRTEQRDSAMYRCASSFAPDRASVWFFGPGTRLTVL.

This chain joins TRBV7-9 and TRBJ1-3; D is perhaps TRBD1 (6 bases). The germline V gene has CDR1 SEHNR and CDR2 FQNEAQ (reference sequence). The CDR3 has 16 residues. Trimming removed 5 bases at V and 3 bases at J, with 17 bases between. CDR3 nucleotides: TGTGCCAGCAGCGCCCGACAGGCGTATTATGGAAACACCATATATTTT. Amino acid sequence: CASSARQAYYGNTIYF.